This T cell receptor (beta chain) emerged from a study of T cell repertoires in cytomegalovirus infection. At the level of the study: Recently identified HLA-C-restricted CMV epitopes were used, and well-studied HLA-B-restricted CMV epitopes were used as well. Public TCR beta signatures marked donors with CMV infection and the matching HLA.

As regards this clonotype: The antigen is undetermined.

In TCRdb, the reads were re-called with MiXCR into one record per CDR3 protein. The table lists about 570,000 distinct CDR3 sequences, almost 40% of them singletons. CDR1 LNHDA and CDR2 SQIVND come from the germline V gene (reference sequence). V gave up 5 bases and J gave up 0 bases, with 16 bases separating them. The CDR3 contains 17 residues. Study-wide results and caveats: Adding up the frequency of public TCR beta families identified people who carried CMV plus the relevant HLA. Dominating the ex vivo response were TCR beta clonotypes that were CMV-specific and HLA-C-restricted.

This chain uses TRBV19 with TRBJ2-2; TRBD2 might be the D (5 bases). The receptor comes from a human donor in good health (CMV status not recorded). Some clones in this sample may be carry-over from other donors' samples. Sample: cultured PBMCs, taken from culture after CMV antigen stimulation. The CDR3, as DNA: TGTGCCAGTAGTCCCCTCGAGGGCAGCGCGAACACCGGGGAGCTGTTTTTT. Translating it yields CASSPLEGSANTGELFF.